Each of the 14 T cell receptor beta chains below was sequenced from the same sample in a study of molecular identifiers for immune sequencing clone quantification. TCRdb reprocessed the PCR reads with MiXCR, giving one entry per CDR3 protein. The sample records over 600,000 distinct CDR3 sequences, just under 20% being singletons. Sequencing was performed on naive CD8+ T cells from blood, with Jurkat cell RNA spiked in. The sample's subset: FACS-sorted CD8+CD4-CCR7+CD45RA+ naive T cells. Every receptor here comes from a human donor in good health. Some libraries in this study had Jurkat cell RNA spiked in.

The chain couples TRBV12-3 or TRBV12-4 to TRBJ2-2, with D uncertain. Trimming took 1 base from V and 10 from J, leaving 7 bases between them. CDR3 length: 12 amino acids. This CDR3 reads CASSLEAMELFF. The CDR3 DNA is TGTGCCAGCAGTTTAGAGGCAATGGAGCTGTTTTTT.

This clonotype came up many times. J is TRBJ2-3 and V is TRBV9; the match to TRBD2 covers 10 bases. This CDR3 is built from 15 residues. Looked up from germline, CDR1 is SGDLS and CDR2 is YYNGEE. The ends lost 4 bases at V and 4 bases at J; junction bases unmatched: 6. The CDR3 DNA is TGTGCCAGCAGCAATGGACTAGCGGACTCAGATACGCAGTATTTT. Residues: CASSNGLADSDTQYF.

This clonotype has more than one count but fewer than ten. This rearrangement joins TRBV7-9 to TRBJ2-1; TRBD2 matches 7 bases. CDR1 and CDR2 (germline): SEHNR, FQNEAQ (reference sequence). The CDR3 loop spans 17 amino acids. Trimming at V came to 5 bases and at J to 4 bases, leaving 14 bases not matched to a gene. Here the CDR3 DNA reads TGTGCCAGCAGCCTGACCCCTGGCGGGGGAACATACAATGAGCAGTTCTTC. This gives the protein CASSLTPGGGTYNEQFF.

This clonotype was seen a few times. V usage is TRBV12-3 or TRBV12-4 and J usage is TRBJ2-5; TRBD2 might be the D (6 bases). Trimming cost V 1 base and J 5 bases, with 11 bases left between them. The CDR3 has 14 residues. DNA for the CDR3: TGTGCCAGCAGTTTAGGGCCGGGGAGGGAGACCCAGTACTTC. This sequence encodes CASSLGPGRETQYF.

As regards this clonotype: At one end the junction does not follow the germline gene, possibly because of a read error. CDR3 nucleotide sequence: TGTGCCAGCAATGAATCATGGCAGGGTGGAACAGATACGCAGTATTTT. It yields the protein CASNESWQGGTDTQYF. The chain joins TRBV25-1 to TRBJ2-3; D perhaps matches TRBD1 (5 bases). The CDR3 sequence is 16 residues long. Germline V gene lookup returns CDR1 MGHDK and CDR2 SYGVNS.

V usage is TRBV6-5 and J usage is TRBJ1-1; weak D call: TRBD1 (5 bases). Deletions cut 7 bases from V and 1 base from J, with 16 bases between. The CDR3 has 15 residues. Germline V gives CDR1 MNHEY, CDR2 SVGAGI. The CDR3 loop reads CASILTTGANTEAFF. CDR3 in DNA: TGTGCCAGCATCCTTACCACCGGGGCGAACACTGAAGCTTTCTTT.

This clonotype was recorded at least ten times. The chain combines TRBV6-6 with TRBJ1-4; D call uncertain. Germline V gives CDR1 MNHNY, CDR2 SVGAGI (reference sequence). Trimming pared 4 bases from V and 11 bases from J, leaving 11 bases between. The CDR3 extends over 12 amino acids. The DNA of the CDR3 is TGTGCCAGCAGTTCTGAGGGAGCCAAACTGTTTTTT. This sequence encodes CASSSEGAKLFF.

This clonotype was found many times. This chain joins TRBV25-1 and TRBJ1-2, with 7 nucleotides matching TRBD1. Looked up from germline, CDR1 is MGHDK and CDR2 is SYGVNS. The CDR3 runs to 11 residues. After removal of 6 bases from V and 5 bases from J, the junction contained 0 bases not matched to a gene. DNA for the CDR3: TGTGCCAGCAGGACAGGGTATGGCTACACCTTC. It encodes CASRTGYGYTF.

This clonotype has ten or more counts. This rearrangement joins TRBV13 to TRBJ2-7; weak D call: TRBD1 (6 bases). The germline V gene encodes CDR1 PRHDT and CDR2 FYEKMQ (reference sequence). This CDR3 is built from 14 residues. Trimming stripped 5 bases from V and 4 bases from J, with 15 bases between. As DNA, the CDR3 is TGTGCCAGCAGCCAGGGGACACTGGGGTACGAGCAGTACTTC. Translated: CASSQGTLGYEQYF.

Of note for this clonotype: A much larger clone sits a single nucleotide away, making a read error possible. This rearrangement joins TRBV13 to TRBJ2-5; perhaps TRBD1 as D (6 bases). Germline CDR1 is PRHDT and CDR2 is FYEKMQ (reference sequence). This CDR3 comprises 16 residues. CDR3 region: CAGSSNQDSLSETQYF. DNA for the CDR3: TGTGCCGGCAGCTCGAACCAGGACAGCCTTTCAGAGACCCAGTACTTC.

This clonotype has ten or more counts. V usage is TRBV9 and J usage is TRBJ2-3, with D possibly matching TRBD2 (5 bases). CDR1 is SGDLS and CDR2 is YYNGEE in the germline V gene. Trimming removed 0 bases at V and 1 base at J, with 18 bases between. The CDR3 loop spans 18 amino acids. The CDR3 coding sequence is TGTGCCAGCAGCGTAGCCGGGTTCTCCGGGGTTGGCACAGATACGCAGTATTTT. Its translation is CASSVAGFSGVGTDTQYF.

In DNA, the CDR3 is TGTGCCAGCGGCACGGCTCCCCTTGGGTACGAGCAGTACGTC. Translation gives CASGTAPLGYEQYV. This sequence joins TRBV5-4 and TRBJ2-7; no clear D. The V end lost 7 bases, the J end lost 4 bases, and 18 bases lay between the germline ends. CDR3 size: 14 residues. CDR1 and CDR2 (germline): SGHNT, YYREEE (reference sequence).

Worth noting for this clonotype: An end of the junction does not agree with germline; a read error may underlie this. This sequence joins TRBV9 and TRBJ2-5, with 11 bases matching TRBD1. The CDR3 totals 15 residues. Germline V CDR1 and CDR2: SGDLS, YYNGEE. Written as DNA, the CDR3 is TGCGCCAGCAGCTCCTCCGGGACAGGGGGTGAGACCCAGTACTTC. Translation gives CASSSSGTGGETQYF.

This clonotype appeared many times. V and J are TRBV9 and TRBJ2-2; TRBD2 matches 8 bases. The germline gives CDR1 SGDLS, CDR2 YYNGEE. Trimming removed 4 bases from V and 4 bases from J; junction bases left unmatched: 9. This CDR3 has 16 amino acids. The CDR3 sequence is CASSRTGGPRTGELFF. The DNA for the CDR3 is TGTGCCAGCAGCCGGACGGGAGGGCCGCGCACCGGGGAGCTGTTTTTT.